This T cell receptor beta chain comes out of a study of regulatory T cells in long-lasting Graves disease. Overall study findings and caveats: Persistent Graves' patients showed reduced TCR diversity versus newly diagnosed patients.

Arm-PCR of CDR3 regions and iRepertoire HTBI primers were used to build TCR beta libraries. TCRdb used MiXCR to reprocess the multiplex PCR reads, holding one entry per CDR3 protein. The sample consists of about 540,000 distinct CDR3 sequences, approximately 13% of them appearing once. Concerning this clonotype: Antigen specificity is unknown.

The CDR3 has 15 amino acids. The germline gives CDR1 LGHNA, CDR2 YNFKEQ. V lost 0 bases and J lost 4, with 10 bases in between. The time point: newly diagnosed GD, antithyroid drugs for less than 3 months. Generation of the TCR library employed RNA extracted from PBMCs. These same records also appear under a second study, on T cells in Graves' hyperthyroidism and ophthalmopathy.

The sequenced sample was peripheral blood mononuclear cells (PBMCs), obtained at new diagnosis, from a patient treated with antithyroid drugs. The source of this sequence is a young man with Graves disease. The V call is TRBV4-2, the J call TRBJ1-5, with D uncertain. The CDR3 loop reads CASSQEGSCNQPQHF. CDR3 nucleotides: TGTGCCAGCAGCCAAGAGGGCTCCTGTAATCAGCCCCAGCATTTT.